The clone carrying this T cell receptor beta chain came up a few times. The repertoire was sequenced with immunoSEQ multiplex PCR; TCRdb's copy has only in-frame clones and lacks some. The sample has some 80,000 clones, 80% to 95% seen once. This sample is part of a study of blood T cell repertoires in COVID-19. Study-level background: Acute-phase and convalescent COVID-19 samples originated in the United States, Italy and Spain. PBMCs, B-cell-depleted T cells, or T cells were the source of the cDNA or gDNA that made up the material.

The CDR3 has 13 residues. Germline assignment: CDR1 MNHEY and CDR2 SVGAGI. With V trimmed by 10 bases and J by 7 bases, 10 bases remained unmatched. The receptor was isolated from an elderly woman with acute or convalescent COVID-19. V usage is TRBV6-5 and J usage is TRBJ1-5, with TRBD1 identical over 7 bases. The sequenced sample was peripheral blood. The CDR3 DNA reads as TGTGCCACCCAAAGACAGGGAGGCCAGCCCCAGCATTTT. It translates to CATQRQGGQPQHF.